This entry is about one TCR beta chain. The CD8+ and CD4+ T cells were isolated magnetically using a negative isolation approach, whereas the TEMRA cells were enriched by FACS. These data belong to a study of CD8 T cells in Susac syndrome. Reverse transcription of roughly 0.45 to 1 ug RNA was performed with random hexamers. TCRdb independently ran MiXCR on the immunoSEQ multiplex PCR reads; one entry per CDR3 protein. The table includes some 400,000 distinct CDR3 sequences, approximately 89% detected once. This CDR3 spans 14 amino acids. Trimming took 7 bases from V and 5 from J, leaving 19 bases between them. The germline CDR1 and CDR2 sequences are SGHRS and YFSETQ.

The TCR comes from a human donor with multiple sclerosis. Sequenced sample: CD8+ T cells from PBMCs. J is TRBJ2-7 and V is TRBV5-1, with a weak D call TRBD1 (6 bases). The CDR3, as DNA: TGCGCCAGCTCATTGGGGGACACATTCGACGAGCAGTACTTC. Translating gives CASSLGDTFDEQYF.